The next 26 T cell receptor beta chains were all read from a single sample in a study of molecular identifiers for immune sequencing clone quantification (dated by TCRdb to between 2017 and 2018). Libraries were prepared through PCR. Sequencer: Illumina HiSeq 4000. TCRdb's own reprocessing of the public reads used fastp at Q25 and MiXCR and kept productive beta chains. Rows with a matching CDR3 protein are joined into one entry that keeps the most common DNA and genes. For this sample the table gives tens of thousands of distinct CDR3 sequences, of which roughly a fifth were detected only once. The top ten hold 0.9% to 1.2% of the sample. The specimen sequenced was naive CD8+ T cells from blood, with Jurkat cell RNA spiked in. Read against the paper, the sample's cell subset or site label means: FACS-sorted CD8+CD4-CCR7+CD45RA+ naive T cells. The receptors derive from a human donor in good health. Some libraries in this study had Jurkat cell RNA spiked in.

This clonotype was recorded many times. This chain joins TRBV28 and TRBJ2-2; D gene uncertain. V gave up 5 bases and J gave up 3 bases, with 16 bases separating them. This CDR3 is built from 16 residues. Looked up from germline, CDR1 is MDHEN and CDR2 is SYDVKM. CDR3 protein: CASSPLFVQYTGELFF. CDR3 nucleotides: TGTGCCAGCAGTCCCCTCTTTGTACAGTACACCGGGGAGCTGTTTTTT.

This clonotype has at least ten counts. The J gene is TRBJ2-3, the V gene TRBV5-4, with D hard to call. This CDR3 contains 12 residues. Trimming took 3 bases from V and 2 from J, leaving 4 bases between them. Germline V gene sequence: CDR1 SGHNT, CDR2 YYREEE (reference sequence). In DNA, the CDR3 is TGTGCCAGCAGCTCGGACACAGATACGCAGTATTTT. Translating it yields CASSSDTDTQYF.

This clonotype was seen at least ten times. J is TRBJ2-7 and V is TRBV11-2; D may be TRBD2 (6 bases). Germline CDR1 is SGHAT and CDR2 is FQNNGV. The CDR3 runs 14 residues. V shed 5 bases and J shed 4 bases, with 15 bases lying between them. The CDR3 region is CASSPGTRGYEQYF. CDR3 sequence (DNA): TGTGCCAGCAGCCCTGGGACGCGGGGATACGAGCAGTACTTC.

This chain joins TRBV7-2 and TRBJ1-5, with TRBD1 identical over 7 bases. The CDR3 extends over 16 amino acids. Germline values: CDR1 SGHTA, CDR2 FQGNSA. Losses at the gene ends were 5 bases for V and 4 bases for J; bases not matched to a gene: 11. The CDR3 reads CASSQYGQVMNQPQHF. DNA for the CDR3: TGTGCCAGCAGCCAGTACGGACAGGTGATGAATCAGCCCCAGCATTTT.

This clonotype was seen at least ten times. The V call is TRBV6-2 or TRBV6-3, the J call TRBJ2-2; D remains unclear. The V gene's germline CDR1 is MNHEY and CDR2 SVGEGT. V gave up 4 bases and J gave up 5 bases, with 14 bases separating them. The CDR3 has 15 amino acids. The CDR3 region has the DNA TGTGCCAGCAGTTCCCGGACCGGCGAGACCGGGGAGCTGTTTTTT. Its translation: CASSSRTGETGELFF.

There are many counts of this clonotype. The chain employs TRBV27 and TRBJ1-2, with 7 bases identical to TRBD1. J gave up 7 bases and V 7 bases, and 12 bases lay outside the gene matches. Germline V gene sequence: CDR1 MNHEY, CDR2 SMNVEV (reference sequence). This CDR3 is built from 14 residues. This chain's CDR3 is CASKPTGTFFGYTF. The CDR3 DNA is TGTGCCAGCAAACCGACAGGGACGTTTTTTGGCTACACCTTC.

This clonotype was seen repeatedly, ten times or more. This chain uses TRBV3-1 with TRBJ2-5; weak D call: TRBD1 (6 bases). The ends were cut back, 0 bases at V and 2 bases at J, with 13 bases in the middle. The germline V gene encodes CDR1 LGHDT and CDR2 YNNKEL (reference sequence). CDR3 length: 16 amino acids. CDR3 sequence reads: CASSQDLFRGQETQYF. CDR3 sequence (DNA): TGTGCCAGCAGCCAAGATCTTTTCAGGGGACAAGAGACCCAGTACTTC.

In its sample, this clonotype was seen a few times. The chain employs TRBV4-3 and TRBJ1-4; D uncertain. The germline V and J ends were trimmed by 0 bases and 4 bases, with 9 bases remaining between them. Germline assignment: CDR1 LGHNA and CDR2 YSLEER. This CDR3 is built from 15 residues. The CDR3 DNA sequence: TGCGCCAGCAGCCAAGACTGGGGTAATAATGAAAAACTGTTTTTT. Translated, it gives CASSQDWGNNEKLFF.

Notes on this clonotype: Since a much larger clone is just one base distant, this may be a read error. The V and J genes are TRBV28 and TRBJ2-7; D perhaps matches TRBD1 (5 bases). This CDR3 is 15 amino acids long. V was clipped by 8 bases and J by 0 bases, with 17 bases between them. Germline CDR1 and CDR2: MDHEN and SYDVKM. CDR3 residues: CASGSKGSSSYEQYF. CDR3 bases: TGTGCCAGCGGTTCGAAGGGGTCGAGCTCCTACGAGCAGTACTTC.

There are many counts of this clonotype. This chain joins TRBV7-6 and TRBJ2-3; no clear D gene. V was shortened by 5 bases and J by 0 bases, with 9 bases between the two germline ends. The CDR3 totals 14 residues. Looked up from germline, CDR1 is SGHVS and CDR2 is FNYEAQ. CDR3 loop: CASSRFGSTDTQYF. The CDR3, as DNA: TGTGCCAGCAGCCGGTTTGGGAGCACAGATACGCAGTATTTT.

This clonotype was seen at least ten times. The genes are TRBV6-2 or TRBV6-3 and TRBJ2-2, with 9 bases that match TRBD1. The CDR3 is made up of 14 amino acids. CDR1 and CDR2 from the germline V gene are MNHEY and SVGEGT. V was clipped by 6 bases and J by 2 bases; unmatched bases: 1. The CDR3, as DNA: TGTGCCAGCAGGGGACAGGGAAACACCGGGGAGCTGTTTTTT. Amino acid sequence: CASRGQGNTGELFF.

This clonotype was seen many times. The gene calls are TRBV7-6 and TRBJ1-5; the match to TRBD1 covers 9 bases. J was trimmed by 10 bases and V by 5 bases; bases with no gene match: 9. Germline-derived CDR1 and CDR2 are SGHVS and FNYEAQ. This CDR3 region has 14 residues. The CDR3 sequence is CASSPRTGVDPQHF. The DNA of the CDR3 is TGTGCCAGCAGCCCAAGGACAGGGGTGGATCCCCAGCATTTT.

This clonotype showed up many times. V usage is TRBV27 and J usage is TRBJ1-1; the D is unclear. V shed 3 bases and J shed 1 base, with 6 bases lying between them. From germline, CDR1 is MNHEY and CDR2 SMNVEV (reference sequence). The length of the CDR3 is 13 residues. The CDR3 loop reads CASSLAENTEAFF. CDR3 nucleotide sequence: TGTGCCAGCAGTTTGGCAGAGAACACTGAAGCTTTCTTT.

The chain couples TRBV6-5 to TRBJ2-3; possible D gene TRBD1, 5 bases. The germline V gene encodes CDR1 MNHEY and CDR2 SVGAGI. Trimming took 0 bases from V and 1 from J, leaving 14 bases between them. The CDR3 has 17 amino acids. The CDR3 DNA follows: TGTGCCAGCAGTTACTCCTGGGCAGGGCTGGGCACAGATACGCAGTATTTT. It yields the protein CASSYSWAGLGTDTQYF.

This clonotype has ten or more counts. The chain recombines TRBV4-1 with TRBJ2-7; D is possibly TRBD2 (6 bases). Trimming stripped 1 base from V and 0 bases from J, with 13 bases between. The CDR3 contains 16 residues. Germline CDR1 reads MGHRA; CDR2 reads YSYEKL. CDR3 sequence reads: CASSQGTGLYSYEQYF. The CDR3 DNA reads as TGCGCCAGCAGCCAAGGTACGGGACTGTACTCCTACGAGCAGTACTTC.

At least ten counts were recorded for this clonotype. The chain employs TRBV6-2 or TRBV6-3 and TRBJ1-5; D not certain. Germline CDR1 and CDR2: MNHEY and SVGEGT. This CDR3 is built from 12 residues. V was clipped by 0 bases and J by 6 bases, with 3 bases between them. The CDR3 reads CASSYSGQPQHF. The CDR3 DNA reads TGTGCCAGCAGTTACTCGGGTCAGCCCCAGCATTTT.

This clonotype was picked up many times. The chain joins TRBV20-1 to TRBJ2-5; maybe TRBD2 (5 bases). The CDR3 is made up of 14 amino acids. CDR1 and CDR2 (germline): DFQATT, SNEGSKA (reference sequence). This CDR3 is CRQRADAARLTQYF. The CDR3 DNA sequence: TGCAGACAAAGAGCGGACGCAGCCCGTCTGACCCAGTACTTC.

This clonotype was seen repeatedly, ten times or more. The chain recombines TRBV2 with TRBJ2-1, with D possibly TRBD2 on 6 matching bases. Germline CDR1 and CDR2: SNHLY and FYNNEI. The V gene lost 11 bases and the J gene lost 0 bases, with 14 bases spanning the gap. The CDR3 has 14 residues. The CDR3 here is CAGGTTGSYNEQFF. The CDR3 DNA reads TGTGCCGGGGGGACGACCGGCTCCTACAATGAGCAGTTCTTC.

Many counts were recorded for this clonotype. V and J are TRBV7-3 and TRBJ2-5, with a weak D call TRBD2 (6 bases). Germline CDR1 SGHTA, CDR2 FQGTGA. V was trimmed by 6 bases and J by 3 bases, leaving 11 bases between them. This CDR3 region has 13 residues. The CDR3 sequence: CASSLWREETQYF. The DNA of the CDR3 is TGTGCCAGCAGTTTATGGAGGGAAGAGACCCAGTACTTC.

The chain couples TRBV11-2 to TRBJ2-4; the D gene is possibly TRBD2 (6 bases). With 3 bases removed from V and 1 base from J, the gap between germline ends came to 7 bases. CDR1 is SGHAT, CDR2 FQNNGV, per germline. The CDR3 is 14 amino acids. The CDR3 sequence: CASSFGTAKNIQYF. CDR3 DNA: TGTGCCAGCAGCTTTGGGACTGCCAAAAACATTCAGTACTTC.

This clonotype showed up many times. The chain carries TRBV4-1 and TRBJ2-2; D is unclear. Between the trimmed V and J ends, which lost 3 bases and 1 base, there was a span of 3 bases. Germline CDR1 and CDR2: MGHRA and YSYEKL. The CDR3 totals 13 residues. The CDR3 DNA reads TGCGCCAGCAGCCACGTGAACACCGGGGAGCTGTTTTTT. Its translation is CASSHVNTGELFF.

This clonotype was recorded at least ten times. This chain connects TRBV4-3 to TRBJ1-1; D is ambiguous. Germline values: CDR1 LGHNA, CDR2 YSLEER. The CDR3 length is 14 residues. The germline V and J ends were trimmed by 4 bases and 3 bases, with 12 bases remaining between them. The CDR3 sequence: CASSPRLQDTEAFF. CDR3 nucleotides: TGCGCCAGCAGCCCTAGGCTACAAGACACTGAAGCTTTCTTT.

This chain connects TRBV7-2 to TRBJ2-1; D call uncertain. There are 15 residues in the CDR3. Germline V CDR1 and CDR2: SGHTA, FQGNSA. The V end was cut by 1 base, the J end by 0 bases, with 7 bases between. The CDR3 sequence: CASSLVDSSYNEQFF. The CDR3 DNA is TGTGCCAGCAGCTTAGTGGATAGCTCCTACAATGAGCAGTTCTTC. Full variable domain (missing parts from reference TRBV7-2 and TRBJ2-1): GAGVSQSPSNKVTEKGKDVELRCDPISGHTALYWYRQSLGQGLEFLIYFQGNSAPDKSGLPSDRFSAERTGGSVSTLTIQRTQQEDSAVYLCASSLVDSSYNEQFFGPGTRLTVL.

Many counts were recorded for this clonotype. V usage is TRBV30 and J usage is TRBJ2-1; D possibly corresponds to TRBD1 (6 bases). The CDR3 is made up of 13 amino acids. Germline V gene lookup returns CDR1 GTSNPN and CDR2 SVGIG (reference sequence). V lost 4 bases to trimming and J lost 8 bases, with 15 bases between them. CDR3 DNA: TGTGCCTGGAACGGGCTAGGGGGATATGAGCAGTTCTTC. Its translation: CAWNGLGGYEQFF.

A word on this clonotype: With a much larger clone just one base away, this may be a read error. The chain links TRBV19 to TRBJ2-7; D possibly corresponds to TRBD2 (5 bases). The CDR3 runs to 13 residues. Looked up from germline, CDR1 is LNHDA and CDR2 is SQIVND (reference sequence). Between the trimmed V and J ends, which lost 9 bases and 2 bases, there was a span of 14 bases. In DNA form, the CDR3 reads TGTGCCAGGAGTGACGGGGTGGCCTACGAGCAGTACTTC. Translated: CARSDGVAYEQYF.

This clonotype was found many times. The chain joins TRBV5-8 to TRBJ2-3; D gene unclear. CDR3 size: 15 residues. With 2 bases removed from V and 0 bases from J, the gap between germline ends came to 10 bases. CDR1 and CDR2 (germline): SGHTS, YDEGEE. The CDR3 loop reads CASSLSMISTDTQYF. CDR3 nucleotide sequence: TGTGCCAGCAGCTTAAGCATGATTAGCACAGATACGCAGTATTTT.